This TCR beta chain was sequenced in a study of cytomegalovirus exposure and HLA in healthy donors. Study results and limitations: Sequencing had likely introduced a cluster of highly shared sequence variants as an artifact. Presence/absence analyses took donor sequencing depth as roughly uniform.

In the case of this clone: Its antigen is undetermined.

Healthy people donating bone marrow made up the donors. This CDR3 comprises 15 residues. V lost 3 bases to trimming and J lost 7 bases; unmatched junction nucleotides: 10. Per the germline V gene, CDR1 is SGHDN and CDR2 is FVKESK. Primers included in the PCR were 60 Vbeta and 13 Jbeta primers. Original analysis: Roughly 80 million unique TCR beta chains, 10 million to 14 million shared, were counted in a later analysis. Assay used: immunoSEQ multiplex PCR; TCRdb lists only in-frame clones, some missing. The DNA was the basis for D and trimming; V, J and clone size are from that table. The sample lists about 70,000 clones; around 69% were seen once.

The origin of this receptor is a human donor in good health. Sequenced sample: PBMCs. J is TRBJ2-7 and V is TRBV14; 9 bases line up with TRBD1. In nucleotides, the CDR3 is TGTGCCAGCAGCCATAGGGGACAGGGCCGTCGGGAGCAGTACTTC. It specifies CASSHRGQGRREQYF.